This TCR beta chain was captured in a study of pediatric ulcerative colitis. Background on the study: Ulcerative colitis patients had pancolitis or left-sided colitis, with confirming histology.

The rectum was sampled with one to two pinch biopsies at colonoscopy. In germline, CDR1 is MGHRA, CDR2 YSYEKL. The CDR3 spans 14 residues. The trim removed 4 bases at V and 8 bases at J, leaving 5 bases unmatched. To note about this clone: Its antigen remains unknown.

Some clones are missing from TCRdb's copy, which holds only in-frame ones; the method was immunoSEQ multiplex PCR. The sample includes 30,000 or so clones, around 80% of them seen just once. Notes on the study in general: Ulcerative colitis patients shared more blood-rectal clones than controls.

This TCR was recovered from a boy between 10 and 17 years old with mild ulcerative colitis. This rearrangement joins TRBV4-1 to TRBJ2-1, with 10 bases matching TRBD2. Material for sequencing was gut tissue. CDR3 bases: TGCGCCAGCAGCCCTAGCGGGGGCCTCGATGAGCAGTTCTTC. Translation gives CASSPSGGLDEQFF.